The 21 T cell receptor beta chains below come from one sample, sequenced in a study of T-cell memory formation after mild COVID-19. TCRdb used MiXCR to reprocess the 5' RACE reads, holding one entry per CDR3 protein. The table has about 350,000 distinct CDR3 sequences, about an eighth seen once. Sequenced input: PBMCs or a T cell subset sorted from them (not recorded which). These receptor sequences come from a man between 18 and 29 years old who had mild COVID-19 (a few samples of this study predate the infection). Cell type and time point are not known.

This clonotype was recorded a few times. This chain links TRBV2 with TRBJ2-5; 12 positions match TRBD2. V trimming: 1 base; J trimming: 2 bases; junction bases outside the gene matches: 2. The germline gives CDR1 SNHLY, CDR2 FYNNEI. This CDR3 region has 16 residues. The CDR3 spells CASSEELAGGQETQYF. The DNA for the CDR3 is TGTGCCAGCAGTGAAGAACTAGCGGGGGGTCAAGAGACCCAGTACTTC.

This clonotype was detected many times. The V call is TRBV3-1, the J call TRBJ2-1, with D unclear. CDR1 and CDR2 from the germline V gene are LGHDT and YNNKEL (reference sequence). This CDR3 is built from 13 residues. V was clipped by 6 bases and J by 8 bases, with 14 bases between them. This CDR3 reads CASRSTESHEQFF. For the CDR3, the DNA is TGTGCCAGCAGGAGTACGGAGAGTCATGAGCAGTTCTTC.

This clonotype appeared a few times. J is TRBJ2-2 and V is TRBV11-2; D assignment may be TRBD1 or TRBD2 (5 bases each). Trimming took 0 bases from V and 3 from J, leaving 20 bases between them. This CDR3 region has 19 residues. From germline, CDR1 is SGHAT and CDR2 FQNNGV. CDR3 sequence: CASSLDPYLSGRDTGELFF. The CDR3 DNA follows: TGTGCCAGCAGCTTAGATCCCTATCTTTCGGGGCGGGACACCGGGGAGCTGTTTTTT. Together with reference TRBV11-2 and TRBJ2-2, the CDR3 gives the full variable domain: EAGVAQSPRYKIIEKRQSVAFWCNPISGHATLYWYQQILGQGPKLLIQFQNNGVVDDSQLPKDRFSAERLKGVDSTLKIQPAKLEDSAVYLCASSLDPYLSGRDTGELFFGEGSRLTVL.

This clonotype has only a few counts. V is TRBV20-1 and J is TRBJ1-2, with TRBD1 as a possible D gene (6 bases). The CDR3 contains 14 residues. CDR1 is DFQATT and CDR2 is SNEGSKA in the germline V gene (reference sequence). V was clipped by 0 bases and J by 8 bases, with 16 bases between them. The CDR3 DNA sequence: TGCAGTGCTAGAGATCCATGGGGGGCAGGAGGCTACACCTTC. Its protein is CSARDPWGAGGYTF.

The chain recombines TRBV7-8 with TRBJ2-5, with D perhaps given as TRBD1 or TRBD2 (5 bases each). The germline V and J ends were trimmed by 5 bases and 2 bases, with 9 bases remaining between them. The germline V gene has CDR1 SGHVS and CDR2 FQNEAQ. This CDR3 is built from 13 residues. CDR3 sequence reads: CASSPGRQETQYF. The CDR3 DNA follows: TGTGCCAGCAGCCCGGGACGGCAAGAGACCCAGTACTTC.

This clonotype was detected only a few times. This sequence joins TRBV5-1 and TRBJ1-1; D not resolved. The CDR3 runs to 15 residues. Trimming removed 0 bases from V and 1 base from J, with 10 bases in between. CDR1 is SGHRS, CDR2 YFSETQ, per germline. CDR3 region: CASSLDGVRNTEAFF. The CDR3 coding sequence is TGCGCCAGCAGCTTGGACGGGGTCAGGAACACTGAAGCTTTCTTT.

This clonotype was detected a few times. The gene calls are TRBV6-1 and TRBJ2-1; 12 nucleotides align to TRBD1. CDR3 length equals 15 residues. Per germline, CDR1 MNHNS and CDR2 SASEGT. Germline trimming cut 4 bases from V and 4 bases from J; bases unmatched to any gene: 2. CDR3 amino acids: CASSGDRGPYNEQFF. The CDR3 DNA reads as TGTGCCAGCAGTGGGGACAGGGGGCCTTACAATGAGCAGTTCTTC.

V and J are TRBV24-1 and TRBJ2-1, with D possibly matching TRBD2 (6 bases). CDR3 length equals 20 residues. Germline CDR1 and CDR2: KGHDR and SFDVKD. Trimming removed 4 bases from V and 1 base from J, with 25 bases in between. This CDR3 is CATSDPGTAIPGGSYNEQFF. In DNA, the CDR3 is TGTGCCACCAGTGACCCTGGGACTGCCATCCCGGGTGGGTCCTACAATGAGCAGTTCTTC.

The chain recombines TRBV2 with TRBJ2-1; D ambiguous. This CDR3 region has 13 residues. V was cut by 6 bases and J by 3 bases, with 9 bases left in between. CDR1 and CDR2 from the germline V gene are SNHLY and FYNNEI. CDR3 amino acids: CASRPESYNEQFF. CDR3 DNA sequence: TGTGCCAGCAGGCCGGAAAGCTACAATGAGCAGTTCTTC.

This clonotype was recorded at least ten times. This chain links TRBV5-1 with TRBJ1-1; TRBD1 aligns across 8 bases. This CDR3 has 15 amino acids. V trimming: 4 bases; J trimming: 3 bases; junction bases outside the gene matches: 8. CDR1 and CDR2 (germline): SGHRS, YFSETQ. The CDR3: CASSLTGVSDTEAFF. CDR3 nucleotides: TGCGCCAGCAGCCTGACAGGGGTCTCGGACACTGAAGCTTTCTTT.

This clonotype occurred a few times. This chain uses TRBV4-1 with TRBJ2-1; 11 bases are shared with TRBD2. V trimming: 5 bases; J trimming: 5 bases; junction bases outside the gene matches: 8. CDR1 and CDR2 (germline): MGHRA, YSYEKL. The CDR3 spans 16 residues. In nucleotides, the CDR3 is TGCGCCAGCAGCAAAGTAGCGGGGGGGCTCGACAATGAGCAGTTCTTC. Amino acids: CASSKVAGGLDNEQFF.

J is TRBJ2-5 and V is TRBV9; D perhaps matches TRBD1 (5 bases). The CDR3 is made up of 14 amino acids. In germline, CDR1 is SGDLS, CDR2 YYNGEE. V lost 0 bases and J lost 3, with 9 bases in between. CDR3 DNA sequence: TGTGCCAGCAGCGTAGTAGGCAGGGAAGAGACCCAGTACTTC. Its translation: CASSVVGREETQYF.

The chain couples TRBV20-1 to TRBJ2-1; 11 bases line up with TRBD2. CDR1 and CDR2 from the germline V gene are DFQATT and SNEGSKA (reference sequence). The CDR3 length is 10 residues. J was trimmed by 14 bases and V by 6 bases; bases with no gene match: 3. The CDR3 region has the DNA TGCAGTGCGGGGACTAGCGGAGAGTTCTTC. This encodes CSAGTSGEFF.

This clonotype showed up just a few times. The chain employs TRBV11-2 and TRBJ2-5; D unclear. V lost 0 bases to trimming and J lost 3 bases, with 14 bases between them. Germline CDR1 reads SGHAT; CDR2 reads FQNNGV. The CDR3 totals 16 residues. The CDR3 loop is CASSLDPAQAEETQYF. In nucleotides, the CDR3 is TGTGCCAGCAGCTTAGATCCAGCTCAGGCCGAAGAGACCCAGTACTTC.

This clonotype was observed at least ten times. The chain is built from TRBV5-4 and TRBJ2-5; unclear D gene. Germline assignment: CDR1 SGHNT and CDR2 YYREEE (reference sequence). The CDR3 covers 13 residues. V was cut by 1 base and J by 3 bases, with 7 bases left in between. The CDR3 DNA is TGTGCCAGCAGCTTGCCGTACGAAGAGACCCAGTACTTC. This translates into CASSLPYEETQYF. Full variable domain (outside the CDR3, taken from reference TRBV5-4 and TRBJ2-5): ETGVTQSPTHLIKTRGQQVTLRCSSQSGHNTVSWYQQALGQGPQFIFQYYREEENGRGNFPPRFSGLQFPNYSSELNVNALELDDSALYLCASSLPYEETQYFGPGTRLLVL.

Remarks on this clonotype: Since no conserved phenylalanine or tryptophan closes the CDR3, a read error is the likely cause. The chain employs TRBV28 and TRBJ1-1; the D gene is possibly TRBD1 (5 bases). CDR1 is MDHEN and CDR2 is SYDVKM in the germline V gene. This CDR3 has 15 residues. Trimming took off 5 bases at V and 1 base at J, with 14 bases between the two ends. CDR3 coding DNA: TGTGCCAGCAGTCTTCCGGGACGGAGGAACACTGAAGCTTTCCTT. Translated, it gives CASSLPGRRNTEAFL.

The chain combines TRBV6-5 with TRBJ1-6; TRBD1 matches 7 bases. The CDR3 has 16 amino acids. Germline assignment: CDR1 MNHEY and CDR2 SVGAGI. V was pared by 6 bases and J by 6 bases, with 11 bases of the junction left unmatched. The CDR3 region is CASSNYWDSTNSPLHF. Here the CDR3 DNA reads TGTGCCAGCAGCAACTACTGGGACAGCACTAATTCACCCCTCCACTTT.

The chain links TRBV29-1 to TRBJ2-7; D unresolved. Germline-derived CDR1 and CDR2 are SQVTM and ANQGSEA. The germline V and J ends were trimmed by 1 base and 0 bases, with 13 bases remaining between them. The CDR3 consists of 15 residues. CDR3 sequence reads: CSVEGSQSSSYEQYF. CDR3 sequence (DNA): TGCAGCGTTGAAGGGTCGCAGTCAAGCTCCTACGAGCAGTACTTC.

This clonotype turned up a few times. The chain is built from TRBV6-2 or TRBV6-3 and TRBJ2-3, with D possibly matching TRBD2 (5 bases). Trimming removed 2 bases from V and 0 bases from J, with 12 bases in between. The CDR3 spans 16 residues. The germline CDR1 and CDR2 sequences are MNHEY and SVGEGT. The CDR3 DNA follows: TGTGCCAGCAGTTACCTGCGACGGACTAGCACAGATACGCAGTATTTT. Translation: CASSYLRRTSTDTQYF.

The rearrangement links TRBV7-8 to TRBJ2-5, with 7 bases that match TRBD1. Germline loops: CDR1 SGHVS, CDR2 FQNEAQ. V gave up 4 bases and J gave up 5 bases; unmatched junction bases: 10. CDR3 size: 15 residues. The CDR3 DNA reads TGTGCCAGCAGCTCATCAGGGGGTCCTATGGAGACCCAGTACTTC. Translating gives CASSSSGGPMETQYF.

V and J are TRBV5-1 and TRBJ2-7, with no clear D. Germline CDR1 and CDR2: SGHRS and YFSETQ. With 1 base removed from V and 4 bases from J, the gap between germline ends came to 12 bases. The CDR3 has 14 residues. In nucleotides, the CDR3 is TGCGCCAGCAGCTTGTCCCCCTCCCGGTACGAGCAGTACGTC. Protein product: CASSLSPSRYEQYV.